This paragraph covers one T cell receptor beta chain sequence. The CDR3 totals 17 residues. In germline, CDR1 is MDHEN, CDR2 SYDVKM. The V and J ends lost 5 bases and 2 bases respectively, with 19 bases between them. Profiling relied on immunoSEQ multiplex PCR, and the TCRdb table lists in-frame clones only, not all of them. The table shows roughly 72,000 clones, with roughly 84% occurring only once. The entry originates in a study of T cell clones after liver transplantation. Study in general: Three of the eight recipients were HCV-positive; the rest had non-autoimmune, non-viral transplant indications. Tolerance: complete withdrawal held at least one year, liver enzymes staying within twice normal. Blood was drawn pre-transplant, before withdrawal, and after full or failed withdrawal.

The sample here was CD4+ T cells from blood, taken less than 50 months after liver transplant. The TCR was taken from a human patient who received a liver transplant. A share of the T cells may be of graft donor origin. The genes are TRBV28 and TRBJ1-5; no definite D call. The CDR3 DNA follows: TGTGCCAGCAGTCCCAATGGTCGGGGTTGGGGCAATCAGCCCCAGCATTTT. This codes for CASSPNGRGWGNQPQHF.